This entry concerns a single T cell receptor (beta chain). The source of the sample is a study of blood T cell repertoires in COVID-19. Study details: Sites in the United States, Italy and Spain provided acute and convalescent COVID-19 samples. In each case, the material was cDNA or gDNA derived from T cells, B-cell-depleted T cells, or PBMCs.

The Seattle patients, enrolled during active infection, were followed longitudinally. Per the original methods: Quantification of nucleated cells was approximated via reference gene primer amplification. The table came from immunoSEQ multiplex PCR; TCRdb's copy has only in-frame clones and leaves some out. From that table come the V and J calls and clone size; the DNA was used to work out D and trimming. The table has some 390,000 clones, about 89% seen once; the top ten hold roughly 2%. The germline gives CDR1 LNHDA, CDR2 SQIVND (reference sequence). Trimming removed 8 bases from V and 5 bases from J, with 18 bases in between. This CDR3 has 14 residues.

Sample: peripheral blood. The sequence was obtained from an older woman with COVID-19, enrolled during active disease. The chain joins TRBV19 to TRBJ1-2, with D possibly being TRBD1 (5 bases). CDR3 protein: CASAPGEGLYGYTF. CDR3 nucleotides: TGTGCCAGTGCGCCGGGGGAAGGTCTGTATGGCTACACCTTC.